The sample holds many counts of the clone carrying this T cell receptor beta chain. Its antigen is unknown. This sample is drawn from a study of neurological immune-mediated disorders. Regarding the study as a whole: Private repertoires in all groups were suggested by the finding that expanded clones across subjects shared no CDR3 amino acid sequences.

TCRdb fed the 5' RACE reads into MiXCR, producing one record per CDR3 protein. This table holds about 120,000 distinct CDR3 sequences, roughly 3.1% found once. Deletions cut 0 bases from V and 0 bases from J, with 9 bases between. Germline V gene lookup returns CDR1 SGHRS and CDR2 YFSETQ. The CDR3 runs 15 residues. The sample comprised PBMCs. The receptor was derived from a woman younger than 45 with multiple sclerosis. V is TRBV5-1 and J is TRBJ1-1; D is perhaps TRBD1 (6 bases). The CDR3 spells CASSLAGDMNTEAFF. The CDR3 bases are TGCGCCAGCAGCTTGGCAGGGGACATGAACACTGAAGCTTTCTTT.